This section outlines one T cell receptor (beta chain) sequence together with its context. Trimming took off 4 bases at V and 4 bases at J, with 17 bases between the two ends. The CDR3 loop spans 15 amino acids. Germline loops: CDR1 SGHVS, CDR2 FNYEAQ. These data originate in a study of blood T cell repertoires in COVID-19. Overall study: Samples of COVID-19 (acute and convalescent) were obtained from the United States, Italy and Spain. Nucleic acid was either cDNA or gDNA, and it came from T cells, B-cell-depleted T cells, or PBMCs.

Methods used by the authors: Reference gene primer amplification gave nucleated cell count estimates. This table comes from immunoSEQ multiplex PCR, and its TCRdb copy is limited to in-frame clones, with some not included. From that table come the V and J calls and clone size; the DNA was used to work out D and trimming. The top ten clones hold roughly 17% of a sample with around 140,000 clones, 60% to 85% of them seen once. The receptor was isolated from a man aged 45 to 65 with acute or convalescent COVID-19. V gene TRBV7-6 combines with J gene TRBJ2-7, with D maybe TRBD2 (5 bases). Sequenced: peripheral blood. As DNA, the CDR3 is TGTGCCAGCAGCTATGACTATCTGGCGCGGTACGAGCAGTACTTC. This gives the protein CASSYDYLARYEQYF.